This T cell receptor beta chain is drawn from a study of beta chain features in type 1 diabetes. Looked up from germline, CDR1 is MNHEY and CDR2 is SVGAGI. The CDR3 totals 15 residues. V dropped 2 bases and J dropped 4; count of bases not matched to a gene: 6. cDNA synthesis used the whole RNA isolate, giving expressed TCRB sequences. TCRdb's copy holds only in-frame clones and misses some; the assay was immunoSEQ multiplex PCR. The sample lists a few hundred thousand clones, 10% to 15% occurring once. The sample comprised naive CD4+ T cells from blood. The V call is TRBV6-5, the J call TRBJ2-7; 9 bases match TRBD2. The TCR sequence derives from a man younger than 35 in good health. The CDR3 sequence: CASSYQGGRGYEQYF. CDR3 sequence (DNA): TGTGCCAGCAGTTACCAAGGCGGGAGGGGGTACGAGCAGTACTTC.